The T cell receptor (beta chain) under discussion was sequenced for a study of T cell responses to AZD1222 COVID-19 vaccine. The protocol was immunoSEQ multiplex PCR, while the TCRdb copy is restricted to in-frame clones and leaves out a portion. Of 20,000 to 30,000 clones listed, over 75% are singletons. Trimming took 1 base from V and 3 from J; bases not matched to a gene: 4. CDR1 SEHNR and CDR2 FQNEAQ come from the germline V gene (reference sequence). The length of the CDR3 is 15 residues. V usage is TRBV7-9 and J usage is TRBJ2-7; 9 bases map to TRBD1. Material: peripheral blood, obtained 28 days after the second AZD1222 dose. The sequence derives from an adult who received the AZD1222 COVID-19 vaccine. The CDR3, as DNA: TGTGCCAGCAGCTTAGGGGACAGGGCAGGCTACGAGCAGTACTTC. Translating gives CASSLGDRAGYEQYF. The full variable domain, completed using reference TRBV7-9 and TRBJ2-7, is DTGVSQNPRHKITKRGQNVTFRCDPISEHNRLYWYRQTLGQGPEFLTYFQNEAQLEKSRLLSDRFSAERPKGSFSTLEIQRTEQGDSAMYLCASSLGDRAGYEQYFGPGTRLTVT.